The TCR beta chain under discussion was sequenced for a study of T cells in tumors after PD-1 blockade. Across the study: Prior checkpoint blockade, systemic immunosuppressant use, or anti-cancer therapy within 4 weeks excluded patients.

V trimming: 4 bases; J trimming: 4 bases; junction bases outside the gene matches: 2. Germline V gene lookup returns CDR1 LGHNT and CDR2 FRNRAP. The CDR3 extends over 14 amino acids. Site-matched primary tumor biopsies were taken before and after PD-1 blockade. Broader study findings: Two pre-treatment samples showed no clonal replacement between them. Among squamous cell carcinoma expanded CD8+ clones, roughly 46% of exhausted ones versus around 29% of others were novel.

Comments on this clone: What it binds is not known.

TCRdb's table, derived via immunoSEQ multiplex PCR, lists solely in-frame clones and lacks some. The sample yields roughly 13,000 clones, around two thirds seen once. The sequence was obtained from a human donor with cutaneous squamous cell carcinoma. The rearrangement links TRBV12-5 to TRBJ2-1; 9 positions agree with TRBD1. Here the sequenced sample was tumor tissue, taken after anti-PD-1 treatment. CDR3 sequence: CASGSQGAYNEQFF. CDR3 nucleotide sequence: TGTGCTAGTGGTTCACAGGGGGCGTACAATGAGCAGTTCTTC.